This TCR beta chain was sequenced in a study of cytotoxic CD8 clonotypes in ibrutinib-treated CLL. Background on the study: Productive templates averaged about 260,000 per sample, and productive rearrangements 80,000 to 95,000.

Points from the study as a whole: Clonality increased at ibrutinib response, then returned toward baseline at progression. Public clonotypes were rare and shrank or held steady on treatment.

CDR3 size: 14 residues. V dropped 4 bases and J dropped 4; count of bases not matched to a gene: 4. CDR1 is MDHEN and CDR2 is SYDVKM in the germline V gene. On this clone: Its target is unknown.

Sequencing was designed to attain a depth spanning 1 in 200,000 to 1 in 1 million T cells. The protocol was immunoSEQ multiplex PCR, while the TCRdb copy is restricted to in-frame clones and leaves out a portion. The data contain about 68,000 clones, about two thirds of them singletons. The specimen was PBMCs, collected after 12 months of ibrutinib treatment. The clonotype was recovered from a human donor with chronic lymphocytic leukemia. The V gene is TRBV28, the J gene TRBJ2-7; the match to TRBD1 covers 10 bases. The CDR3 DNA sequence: TGTGCCAGCAGTTCGACAGGGGGCGAATACGAGCAGTACTTC. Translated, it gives CASSSTGGEYEQYF.